This TCR beta chain appears in the sequencing data of a study of blood T cell repertoires in COVID-19. Study overall: Specimens from acute and convalescent COVID-19 originated in the United States, Italy and Spain. PBMCs, B-cell-depleted T cells, or T cells were the source of the cDNA or gDNA that made up the material.

V was shortened by 5 bases and J by 8 bases, with 22 bases between the two germline ends. Germline V gene sequence: CDR1 SGHRS, CDR2 YFSETQ. The CDR3 sequence is 16 residues long. The repertoire was sequenced with immunoSEQ multiplex PCR; TCRdb's copy has only in-frame clones and lacks some. Counted here are more than 250,000 clones, 90% occurring once; the ten biggest clones make up roughly 1.6%. This study enrolled people aged roughly 18 to 90 from about 24 US geographic areas. Donors were grouped by their self-reported clinical history. The sequencing sample was made of PBMCs or T cells enriched from blood (not recorded which). V gene TRBV5-1 combines with J gene TRBJ2-2; a possible D gene is TRBD1 (6 bases). This clonotype was obtained from a woman aged 18-29 years with acute COVID-19. The CDR3 spells CASRKQGRSLLGELFF. DNA of the CDR3: TGCGCCAGCAGAAAACAGGGCCGGTCTTTATTGGGGGAGCTGTTTTTT.